This TCR beta chain was captured in a study of T cells in Graves' hyperthyroidism and ophthalmopathy. Calling Graves' hyperthyroidism stable meant ophthalmopathy did not progress within 18 months. Regarding the study as a whole: Researchers report that a 13 V-J model separated ophthalmopathy from stable hyperthyroidism. Within blood appeared most thyroid clonotypes that had expanded above 0.001.

The CDR3 is 16 residues long. Germline V gene lookup returns CDR1 SEHNR and CDR2 FQNEAQ (reference sequence). Using RNA transcripts as the source, TCR beta CDR3 regions were amplified. Initially, a first-round RT-PCR of the TCR CDR3 employed the HTBI primer set. TCRdb called the multiplex PCR reads again in MiXCR, with one record for every CDR3 protein. The sample has approximately 590,000 distinct CDR3 sequences, 46% seen once. For this clonotype: Its antigen is undetermined. One end of the junction varies from germline; a read error may be responsible.

The sequenced material came from peripheral blood or thyroid tissue (not recorded which). The rearrangement links TRBV7-9 to TRBJ2-1; possible D gene TRBD2, 5 bases. This clonotype originated in a woman aged 18-29 years with Graves' hyperthyroidism. The DNA for the CDR3 is TGTGCTAGCAGCTTAGCCACGGGGTCAATCGCCAATGAGCAGTTCTTC. Amino acids: CASSLATGSIANEQFF. Drawing the rest from reference TRBV7-9 and TRBJ2-1, the complete variable domain is DTGVSQNPRHKITKRGQNVTFRCDPISEHNRLYWYRQTLGQGPEFLTYFQNEAQLEKSRLLSDRFSAERPKGSFSTLEIQRTEQGDSAMYLCASSLATGSIANEQFFGPGTRLTVL.